This entry is about one T cell receptor beta chain. Antigen unknown. The study defined stable Graves' hyperthyroidism as no ophthalmopathy progression within 18 months. Cells are PBMCs isolated from more than 8.5 ml of fresh blood. These data originate in a study of T cells in Graves' hyperthyroidism and ophthalmopathy. Whole-study context: Sampling of peripheral blood happened at initial diagnosis, prior to any treatment. Study-wide findings and caveats: Blood samples included most of the expanded thyroid clonotypes exceeding 0.001.

Amplification yielded TCR beta CDR3 regions, with RNA transcripts as the source. A set of HTBI primers served as the primers for a first-round RT-PCR of the TCR CDR3. MiXCR was run by TCRdb on the multiplex PCR reads, yielding one entry per CDR3 protein. The table records about 420,000 distinct CDR3 sequences, 15% to 18% of them present only once. The CDR3 loop spans 15 amino acids. V shed 0 bases and J shed 3 bases, with 10 bases lying between them. In germline, CDR1 is MNHEY, CDR2 SVGEGT. The chain links TRBV6-2 or TRBV6-3 to TRBJ2-3; D gene uncertain. Sequenced sample: blood. This TCR was sampled from a woman under 30 with Graves' hyperthyroidism. Written as DNA, the CDR3 is TGTGCCAGCAGTTACTCTCACCCTAGGACAGATACGCAGTATTTT. It translates to CASSYSHPRTDTQYF.